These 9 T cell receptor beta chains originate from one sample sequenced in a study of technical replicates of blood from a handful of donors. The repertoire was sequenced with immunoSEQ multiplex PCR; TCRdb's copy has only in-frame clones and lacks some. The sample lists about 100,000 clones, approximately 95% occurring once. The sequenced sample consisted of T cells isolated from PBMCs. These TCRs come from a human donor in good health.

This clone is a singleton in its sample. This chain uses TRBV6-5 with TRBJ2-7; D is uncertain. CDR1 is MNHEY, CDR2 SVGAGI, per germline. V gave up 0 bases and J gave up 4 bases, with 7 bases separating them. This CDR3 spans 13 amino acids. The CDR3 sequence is CASSYSAGYEQYF. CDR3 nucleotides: TGTGCCAGCAGTTACTCGGCAGGATACGAGCAGTACTTC.

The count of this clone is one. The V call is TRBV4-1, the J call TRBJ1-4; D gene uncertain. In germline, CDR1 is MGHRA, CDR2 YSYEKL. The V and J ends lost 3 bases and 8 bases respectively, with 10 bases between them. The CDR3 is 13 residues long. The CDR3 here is CASSQQVWEKLFF. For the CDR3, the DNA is TGCGCCAGCAGCCAGCAGGTCTGGGAAAAACTGTTTTTT.

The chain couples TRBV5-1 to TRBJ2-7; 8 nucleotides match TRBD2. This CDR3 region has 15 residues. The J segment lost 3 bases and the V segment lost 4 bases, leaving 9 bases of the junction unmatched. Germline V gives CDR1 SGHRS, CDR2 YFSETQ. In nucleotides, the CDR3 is TGCGCCAGCAGCCCGGGGTTAGCGGGGAGCTACGAGCAGTACTTC. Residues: CASSPGLAGSYEQYF.

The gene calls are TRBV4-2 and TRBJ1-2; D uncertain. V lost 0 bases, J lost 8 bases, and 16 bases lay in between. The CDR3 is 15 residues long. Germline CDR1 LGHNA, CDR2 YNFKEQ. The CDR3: CASSQDLGLLGGYTF. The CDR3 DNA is TGTGCCAGCAGCCAAGATCTCGGACTTTTGGGAGGCTACACCTTC.

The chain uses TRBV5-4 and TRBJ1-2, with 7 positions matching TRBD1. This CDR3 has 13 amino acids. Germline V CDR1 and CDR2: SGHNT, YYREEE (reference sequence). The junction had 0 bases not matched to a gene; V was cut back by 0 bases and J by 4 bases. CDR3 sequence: CASSLEGAYGYTF. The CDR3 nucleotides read TGTGCCAGCAGCTTGGAGGGGGCCTATGGCTACACCTTC.

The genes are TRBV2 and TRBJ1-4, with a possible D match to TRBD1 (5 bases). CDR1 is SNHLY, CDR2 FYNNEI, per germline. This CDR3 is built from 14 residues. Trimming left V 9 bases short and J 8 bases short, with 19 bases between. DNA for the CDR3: TGTGCCAGTCTCCTTAGGGGCGCGGGAGAAAAACTGTTTTTT. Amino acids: CASLLRGAGEKLFF.

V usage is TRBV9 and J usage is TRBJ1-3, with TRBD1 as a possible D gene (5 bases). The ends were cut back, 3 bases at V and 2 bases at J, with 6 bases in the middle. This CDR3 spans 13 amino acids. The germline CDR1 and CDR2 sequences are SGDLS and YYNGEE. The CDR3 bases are TGTGCCAGCAGCGGGGGCCCTGGAAACACCATATATTTT. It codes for CASSGGPGNTIYF.

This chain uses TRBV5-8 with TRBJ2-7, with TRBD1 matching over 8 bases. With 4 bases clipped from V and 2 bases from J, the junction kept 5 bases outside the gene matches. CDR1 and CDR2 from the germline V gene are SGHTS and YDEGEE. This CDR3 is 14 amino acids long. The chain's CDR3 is CASSGWTGTYEQYF. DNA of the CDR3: TGTGCCAGCAGCGGATGGACAGGGACCTACGAGCAGTACTTC. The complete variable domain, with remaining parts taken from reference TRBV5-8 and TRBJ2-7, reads EAGVTQSPTHLIKTRGQQATLRCSPISGHTSVYWYQQALGLGLQFLLWYDEGEERNRGNFPPRFSGRQFPNYSSELNVNALELEDSALYLCASSGWTGTYEQYFGPGTRLTVT.

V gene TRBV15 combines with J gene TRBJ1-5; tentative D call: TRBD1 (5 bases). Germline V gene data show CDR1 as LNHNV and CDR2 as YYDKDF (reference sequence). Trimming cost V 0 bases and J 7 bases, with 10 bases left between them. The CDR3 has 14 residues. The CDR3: CATSRDQGVQPQHF. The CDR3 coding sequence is TGTGCCACCAGCAGAGATCAAGGGGTCCAGCCCCAGCATTTT.